The sequence of this T cell receptor beta chain was determined in a study of control samples from healthy donors and cancer patients. The CDR3 is made up of 14 amino acids. In germline, CDR1 is LGHDT, CDR2 YNNKEL (reference sequence). Trimming cost V 3 bases and J 0 bases, with 8 bases left between them. Sequencing used immunoSEQ multiplex PCR; TCRdb keeps in-frame clones, though not all of them. Here the sample spans around 77,000 clones, around 94% being singletons. This chain joins TRBV3-1 (or the pseudogene TRBV3-2) and TRBJ1-1; D possibly corresponds to TRBD1 (5 bases). The TCR comes from a woman aged 55 to 70 in good health. The sample taken for sequencing was blood. CDR3 loop: CASSHDSMNTEAFF. The CDR3 DNA sequence: TGTGCCAGCAGCCACGACAGTATGAACACTGAAGCTTTCTTT.